One and the same sample provided the 26 T cell receptor beta chains below, sequenced in a study of OX40 agonist ivuxolimab in advanced cancers. Only in-frame clones appear in the TCRdb table, and some are missing; sequencing was by immunoSEQ multiplex PCR. The sample carries around 60,000 clones, approximately 91% recorded once. The sample consisted of CD4+ or CD8+ T cells sorted from blood, taken in a trial of the OX40 agonist ivuxolimab. These receptors originate from an adult with an advanced solid tumor such as melanoma, head and neck, liver or kidney cancer.

The rearrangement links TRBV5-6 to TRBJ1-2, with 8 bases fitting TRBD1. This CDR3 is 16 amino acids long. Trimming at V came to 3 bases and at J to 1 base, leaving 8 bases not matched to a gene. Germline loops: CDR1 SGHDT, CDR2 YYEEEE. CDR3 DNA: TGTGCCAGCAGCTCAATTACAGGGGGTTTTAACTATGGCTACACCTTC. This sequence encodes CASSSITGGFNYGYTF.

The V and J genes are TRBV30 and TRBJ1-2; unclear D gene. This CDR3 is built from 14 residues. Trimming shortened V by 4 bases and J by 6 bases, and 18 bases separated the two germline ends. The germline V gene encodes CDR1 GTSNPN and CDR2 SVGIG (reference sequence). The CDR3 is CAWNSISWVNGYTF. Written as DNA, the CDR3 is TGTGCCTGGAACTCTATTTCGTGGGTAAATGGCTACACCTTC.

This clone has just a few counts. This rearrangement joins TRBV4-2 to TRBJ2-7; D is possibly TRBD1 (5 bases). This CDR3 region has 14 residues. Trimming removed 1 base from V and 2 bases from J, with 9 bases in between. CDR1 and CDR2 (germline): LGHNA, YNFKEQ. The CDR3 DNA is TGTGCCAGCAGCCAAGGGGCAGGGCCCTACGAGCAGTACTTC. Protein sequence: CASSQGAGPYEQYF.

The V and J genes are TRBV28 and TRBJ2-1; TRBD1 aligns across 10 bases. The trim removed 8 bases at V and 10 bases at J, leaving 14 bases unmatched. The CDR3 is 15 amino acids. Germline CDR1 reads MDHEN; CDR2 reads SYDVKM. CDR3 amino acids: CASVEGGQGLREQFF. CDR3 DNA sequence: TGTGCCAGCGTCGAGGGGGGACAGGGGCTCCGGGAGCAGTTCTTC.

V and J are TRBV4-1 and TRBJ2-7, with 10 nucleotides matching TRBD2. CDR1 and CDR2 from the germline V gene are MGHRA and YSYEKL. V lost 0 bases to trimming and J lost 4 bases; unmatched junction nucleotides: 3. This CDR3 comprises 15 residues. This CDR3 is CASSQDIAGGYEQYF. CDR3 in DNA: TGCGCCAGCAGCCAAGATATAGCGGGAGGATACGAGCAGTACTTC.

In DNA, the CDR3 is TGTGCCAGCAGCTGGGGTGCGGACCCGACGGATACGCAGTATTTT. It is translated as CASSWGADPTDTQYF. The V gene is TRBV5-4, the J gene TRBJ2-3; D not certain. V was cut by 3 bases and J by 6 bases, with 17 bases left in between. The CDR3 consists of 15 residues. CDR1 and CDR2 (germline): SGHNT, YYREEE (reference sequence). Full variable domain (outside the CDR3, taken from reference TRBV5-4 and TRBJ2-3): ETGVTQSPTHLIKTRGQQVTLRCSSQSGHNTVSWYQQALGQGPQFIFQYYREEENGRGNFPPRFSGLQFPNYSSELNVNALELDDSALYLCASSWGADPTDTQYFGPGTRLTVL.

V and J are TRBV6-5 and TRBJ2-7; weak D call: TRBD2 (6 bases). From germline, CDR1 is MNHEY and CDR2 SVGAGI. The CDR3 covers 15 residues. Trimming pared 0 bases from V and 2 bases from J, leaving 11 bases between. The CDR3 coding sequence is TGTGCCAGCAGTTACTCTGCGGGGTCCCCCTACGAGCAGTACTTC. Protein: CASSYSAGSPYEQYF.

This chain uses TRBV28 with TRBJ2-7, with D possibly matching TRBD2 (5 bases). Trimming took off 3 bases at V and 4 bases at J, with 13 bases between the two ends. This CDR3 has 14 amino acids. Germline assignment: CDR1 MDHEN and CDR2 SYDVKM. CDR3 nucleotide sequence: TGTGCCAGCAGTTTCCCCTCCGGGGAATACGAGCAGTACTTC. Translated, it gives CASSFPSGEYEQYF.

The CDR3 region has the DNA TGCGCCAGCAGCCAAGGAGGGGCGGGGGCCTCAGATACGCAGTATTTT. Its protein is CASSQGGAGASDTQYF. The chain has TRBV4-3 and TRBJ2-3, with TRBD2 as a possible D gene (7 bases). Germline V gene lookup returns CDR1 LGHNA and CDR2 YSLEER. The CDR3 length is 16 residues. V dropped 1 base and J dropped 4 bases, with 15 bases sitting between them.

The chain carries TRBV19 and TRBJ2-3, with D unclear. This CDR3 has 13 amino acids. V was pared by 6 bases and J by 6 bases, with 13 bases between. Germline V CDR1 and CDR2: LNHDA, SQIVND (reference sequence). CDR3 DNA: TGTGCCAGTAGAGCTCGTCAGTGGGATACGCAGTATTTT. Encoded protein: CASRARQWDTQYF.

The J gene is TRBJ2-1, the V gene TRBV6-1; tentative D call: TRBD1 (6 bases). Trimming shortened V by 1 base and J by 6 bases, and 19 bases separated the two germline ends. Germline loops: CDR1 MNHNS, CDR2 SASEGT. The CDR3 covers 17 residues. The CDR3 DNA follows: TGTGCCAGCAGTGAAGTGATGGTTCTGGGGGCGGGCAATGAGCAGTTCTTC. Encoded protein: CASSEVMVLGAGNEQFF.

The chain uses TRBV5-5 and TRBJ1-4, with D perhaps TRBD1 (5 bases). Trimming cost V 2 bases and J 7 bases, with 18 bases left between them. The CDR3 runs to 16 residues. Per germline, CDR1 SGHKS and CDR2 YYEKEE (reference sequence). The CDR3 DNA reads TGTGCCAGCAGCTTCCGGGGCGCTAATGTGGGTGAAAAACTGTTTTTT. Encoded protein: CASSFRGANVGEKLFF.

This sequence joins TRBV6-1 and TRBJ1-2; D gene uncertain. The ends were cut back, 1 base at V and 8 bases at J, with 5 bases in the middle. Germline V gene lookup returns CDR1 MNHNS and CDR2 SASEGT. The CDR3 runs to 11 residues. The CDR3 DNA follows: TGTGCCAGCAGTGAAGTGAGGGGCTACACCTTC. It is translated as CASSEVRGYTF.

V gene TRBV11-2 combines with J gene TRBJ2-5; 10 bases match TRBD1. J was trimmed by 5 bases and V by 4 bases; bases with no gene match: 10. The CDR3 runs to 16 residues. Germline CDR1 SGHAT, CDR2 FQNNGV. DNA of the CDR3: TGTGCCAGCAGCTACCCCATCGGGACAGGGGCGGAGACCCAGTACTTC. It specifies CASSYPIGTGAETQYF.

The genes are TRBV19 and TRBJ1-5; 8 bases map to TRBD1. After removal of 8 bases from V and 2 bases from J, the junction contained 11 bases not matched to a gene. Germline V gives CDR1 LNHDA, CDR2 SQIVND (reference sequence). This CDR3 comprises 16 residues. For the CDR3, the DNA is TGTGCCAGTGAGGAGAATAAGGGACAGGGCAATCAGCCCCAGCATTTT. It translates to CASEENKGQGNQPQHF.

J is TRBJ2-2 and V is TRBV19; TRBD1 or TRBD2 may be the D gene (6 bases each). The CDR3 has 14 residues. Germline-derived CDR1 and CDR2 are LNHDA and SQIVND (reference sequence). The V and J ends lost 5 bases and 7 bases respectively, with 14 bases between them. The CDR3: CASSPKRGVGELFF. The DNA of the CDR3 is TGTGCCAGTAGTCCGAAAAGGGGGGTCGGGGAGCTGTTTTTT.

The chain combines TRBV5-6 with TRBJ1-4, with D perhaps matching TRBD1 (6 bases). Trimming shortened V by 1 base and J by 7 bases, and 17 bases separated the two germline ends. CDR1 and CDR2 from the germline V gene are SGHDT and YYEEEE. The CDR3 runs to 16 residues. The CDR3 loop is CASSLRLGGAPEKLFF. CDR3 in DNA: TGTGCCAGCAGCTTGCGCCTGGGGGGGGCGCCTGAAAAACTGTTTTTT.

J is TRBJ2-3 and V is TRBV7-2, with D tentatively TRBD1 or TRBD2 (6 bases each). V was trimmed by 1 base and J by 8 bases, leaving 16 bases between them. The CDR3 extends over 15 amino acids. Germline V gives CDR1 SGHTA, CDR2 FQGNSA. The CDR3 reads CASSLVYLEGGTQYF. CDR3 sequence (DNA): TGTGCCAGCAGCTTAGTTTATTTGGAGGGGGGTACGCAGTATTTT.

V usage is TRBV29-1 and J usage is TRBJ1-6; D perhaps matches TRBD1 (5 bases). Germline loops: CDR1 SQVTM, CDR2 ANQGSEA. This CDR3 is built from 13 residues. Trimming left V 1 base short and J 9 bases short, with 10 bases between. In DNA, the CDR3 is TGCAGCGTTGAAGCACAGGAGGGTTCACCCCTCCACTTT. It yields the protein CSVEAQEGSPLHF.

This clone was counted a single time. The V call is TRBV20-1, the J call TRBJ2-5; D is possibly TRBD2 (5 bases). CDR3 length: 11 residues. From germline, CDR1 is DFQATT and CDR2 SNEGSKA (reference sequence). Trimming removed 6 bases from V and 5 bases from J, with 10 bases in between. The CDR3: CSALGGETQYF. The CDR3 DNA is TGCAGTGCCCTAGGAGGCGAGACCCAGTACTTC.

This clone occurred once. V usage is TRBV6-1 and J usage is TRBJ2-5; TRBD2 is a possible D gene (5 bases). The assigned J gene may be wrong: the sequence end matches TRBJ2-7 better. Looked up from germline, CDR1 is MNHNS and CDR2 is SASEGT. The CDR3 sequence is 14 residues long. Here the CDR3 reads CASSRTDRSYEQYF. CDR3 nucleotide sequence: TGTGCCAGCAGTCGGACTGACCGTTCCTACGAGCAGTACTTC.

This chain connects TRBV28 to TRBJ2-3; D remains ambiguous. Trimming took off 8 bases at V and 0 bases at J, with 9 bases between the two ends. Germline values: CDR1 MDHEN, CDR2 SYDVKM. This CDR3 has 13 residues. The CDR3 sequence is CASEPTSTDTQYF. CDR3 bases: TGTGCCAGCGAACCCACGAGCACAGATACGCAGTATTTT.

V gene TRBV6-5 combines with J gene TRBJ1-2, with TRBD1 as a possible D gene (6 bases). The CDR3 totals 13 residues. The V end was cut by 9 bases, the J end by 5 bases, with 16 bases between. Germline CDR1 and CDR2: MNHEY and SVGAGI. The CDR3 loop is CASKGGLSYGYTF. DNA for the CDR3: TGTGCCAGTAAAGGGGGACTATCTTATGGCTACACCTTC.

V gene TRBV4-1 combines with J gene TRBJ1-2, with 7 bases that match TRBD1. CDR1 is MGHRA, CDR2 YSYEKL, per germline. CDR3 length equals 17 residues. V trimming: 1 base; J trimming: 3 bases; junction bases outside the gene matches: 11. The CDR3, as DNA: TGCGCCAGCAGCCAAGCCCAATTGTCAGGGGGATACTATGGCTACACCTTC. Its translation: CASSQAQLSGGYYGYTF.

This sequence joins TRBV6-6 and TRBJ1-3; D call uncertain. Trimming cost V 0 bases and J 0 bases, with 9 bases left between them. The CDR3 spans 16 residues. Germline V gene data show CDR1 as MNHNY and CDR2 as SVGAGI (reference sequence). CDR3 in DNA: TGTGCCAGCAGTTACTCGATGCAGAGCTCTGGAAACACCATATATTTT. Its protein product is CASSYSMQSSGNTIYF.

The chain recombines TRBV11-2 with TRBJ2-7, with a possible D match to TRBD2 (6 bases). V was pared by 1 base and J by 4 bases, with 14 bases between. Looked up from germline, CDR1 is SGHAT and CDR2 is FQNNGV. The CDR3 loop spans 15 amino acids. CDR3 sequence: CASSLASVAAYEQYF. CDR3 nucleotide sequence: TGTGCCAGCAGCTTAGCTTCGGTAGCGGCATACGAGCAGTACTTC.